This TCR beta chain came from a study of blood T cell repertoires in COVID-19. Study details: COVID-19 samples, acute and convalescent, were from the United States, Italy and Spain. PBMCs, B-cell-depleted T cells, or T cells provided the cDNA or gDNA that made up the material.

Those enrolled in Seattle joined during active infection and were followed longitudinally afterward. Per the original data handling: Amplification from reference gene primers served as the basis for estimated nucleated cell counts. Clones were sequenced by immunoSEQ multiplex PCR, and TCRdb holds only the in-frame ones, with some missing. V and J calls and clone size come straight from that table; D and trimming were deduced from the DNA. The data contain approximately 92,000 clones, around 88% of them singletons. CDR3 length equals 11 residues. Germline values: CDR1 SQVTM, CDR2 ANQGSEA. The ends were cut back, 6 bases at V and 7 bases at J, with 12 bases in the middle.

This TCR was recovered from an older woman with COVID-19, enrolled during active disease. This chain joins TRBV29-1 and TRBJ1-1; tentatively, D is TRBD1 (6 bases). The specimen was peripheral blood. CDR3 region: CSVLRGIEAFF. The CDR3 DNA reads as TGCAGCGTCCTCAGGGGAATTGAAGCTTTCTTT.